This TCR beta chain comes out of a study of T cells in Graves' hyperthyroidism and ophthalmopathy (dated by TCRdb to about 2019). In terms of the full investigation: Peripheral blood was sampled at the time of initial diagnosis, prior to any treatment. To identify TCR V-J signatures that set the groups apart, the researchers used a discovery cohort of 100 patients, made up of under 50 with Graves' ophthalmopathy and 57 with stable Graves' hyperthyroidism. Whether ophthalmopathy could be predicted prospectively was tested in an independent validation cohort made up of some 20 hyperthyroidism patients plus 17 patients who later progressed to ophthalmopathy. For training and testing, the 100 or so patients in the discovery cohort were randomly divided in a 7:3 ratio. In six Graves' hyperthyroidism patients, the study also compared T-cell repertoires from thyroid tissue with T-cell repertoires from blood. Once sampling was done, hyperthyroidism patients were given methimazole at a starting dose of 30 mg daily, whereas ophthalmopathy patients were given high-dose intravenous methylprednisolone. The paper describes TCR Vbeta CDR3 sequencing of 135 peripheral blood samples, made up of some 42 ophthalmopathy patients, approximately 73 hyperthyroidism patients and 17 progressor patients.

The TCR beta CDR3 regions were amplified from RNA transcripts. The TCR CDR3 was subjected to a first round of RT-PCR using the HTBI primer set and the Qiagen OneStep RT-PCR kit. A second multiplex PCR round built the libraries, followed by size selection and purification. The libraries were sequenced on an Illumina HiSeq2000 using paired-end 100 bp reads. The paper's data handling went like this. SOAPnuke was used to process the raw data, with reads discarded if the reads contained adapters or uncalled bases, had a mean Phred below 15, or lacked an exact constant-primer or identifier match. High-quality paired reads were merged with COPE v1.2.5, and unique nucleotide sequences were defined as clonotypes. MiTCR v1.1 was used to align the clonotypes against IMGT TRBV, TRBD and TRBJ reference segments. The analysis was restricted to V-J combinations with a frequency above 0.0001, which together covered 99.2% of the repertoires. The TCS score was defined as F50 (clonal expansion) divided by E x V (chaos), with BLOSUM62-based TCRdist calculated between CDR3 peptides within each V-J. Welch's t-statistics and random forest reduced roughly 540 V-J features to fewer than 15, which were used in a naive Bayes classifier (R e1071). TCRdb applied fastp at Q25 and MiXCR to the public reads, then kept only in-frame beta chains. Rows with one shared CDR3 protein collapse into an entry with the most common genes and DNA. It is TCRdb's table, rather than the study itself, that gives the V and J calls and clone size. The sample table lists around 290,000 distinct CDR3 sequences, 13% of them with a count of one. The top ten clonotypes cover about 8% of the sample.

From cysteine to phenylalanine, the CDR3 is 16 amino acids long. The retained sequence is limited to the CDR3, 48 bases, with the frame set at the first base. V loses 4 bases at its end and J loses 5 bases; junction bases beyond the gene matches: 4. CDR1 is given as SGHDN and CDR2 as FVKESK, both from the germline V gene. Hyperthyroidism patients were newly diagnosed, with disease duration under 2 months, and aged 18 to 65 years. Patients with uncontrolled infections, other autoimmune diseases, pregnancy or lactation were excluded. Clinical symptoms, serum thyroxine and TRAb, thyroid ultrasound, and orbital computed tomography formed the basis for the diagnoses. For progressor patients, blood was drawn at the first diagnosis of hyperthyroidism, before any ophthalmopathy symptoms had appeared. PBMCs were separated from about 10 ml of fresh peripheral blood using Ficoll-Paque density gradient centrifugation. Patients classed as progressors first received a Graves' hyperthyroidism diagnosis and then went on to develop ophthalmopathy during follow-up. Trizol reagent was used to extract total RNA, and RNA quality was then checked on an Agilent 2100 Bioanalyzer.

Remarks on this clonotype: What antigen it recognizes has not been identified. No much larger clone exists at a distance of one base, and base qualities are not known.

The study at large found these results: Sample size was not statistically predetermined, and investigators were not blinded to group allocation. Most expanded thyroid clonotypes (frequency above 0.001) were also detected in blood, suggesting blood repertoires may reflect thyroid immune responses. Ophthalmopathy was separated from stable hyperthyroidism by a 13 V-J signature model, with 87.88% sensitivity and about 84% specificity obtained in cross-validation and 80%/75% obtained in testing. In validation, the model predicted progression to ophthalmopathy a median of around 6.5 months before onset, with approximately 70% sensitivity and 72.22% specificity.

Sequenced: blood. The sequence came from a woman aged 30 to 39 with Graves' hyperthyroidism that later progressed to Graves' ophthalmopathy. The chain uses TRBV14 and TRBJ1-6, with TRBD1 matching 11 junction bases. The CDR3: CASSRWGQGDNSPLHF. The DNA sequence is as follows: TGTGCCAGCAGCCGCTGGGGACAGGGGGATAATTCACCCCTCCACTTT.